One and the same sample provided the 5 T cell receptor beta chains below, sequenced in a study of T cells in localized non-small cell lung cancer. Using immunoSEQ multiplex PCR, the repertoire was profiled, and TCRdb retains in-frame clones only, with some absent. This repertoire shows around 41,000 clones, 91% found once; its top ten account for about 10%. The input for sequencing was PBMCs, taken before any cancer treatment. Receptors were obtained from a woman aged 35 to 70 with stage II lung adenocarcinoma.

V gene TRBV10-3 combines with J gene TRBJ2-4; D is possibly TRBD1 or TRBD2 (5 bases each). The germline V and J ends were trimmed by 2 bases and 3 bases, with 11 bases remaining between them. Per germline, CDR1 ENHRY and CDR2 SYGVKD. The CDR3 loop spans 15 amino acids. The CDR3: CAISEAGRDKNIQYF. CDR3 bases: TGTGCCATCAGTGAGGCAGGGAGAGACAAAAACATTCAGTACTTC.

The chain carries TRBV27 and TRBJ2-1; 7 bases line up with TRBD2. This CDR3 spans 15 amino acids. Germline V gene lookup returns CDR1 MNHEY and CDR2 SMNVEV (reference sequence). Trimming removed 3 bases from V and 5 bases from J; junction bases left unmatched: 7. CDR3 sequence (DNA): TGTGCCAGCAGTTTTGGACTAGGATTAGACAATGAGCAGTTCTTC. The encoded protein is CASSFGLGLDNEQFF.

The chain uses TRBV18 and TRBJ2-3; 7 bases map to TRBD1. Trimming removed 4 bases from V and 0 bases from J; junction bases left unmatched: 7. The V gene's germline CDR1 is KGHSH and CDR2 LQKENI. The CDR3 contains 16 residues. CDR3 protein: CASSRGQPISTDTQYF. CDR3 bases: TGTGCCAGCTCACGGGGACAGCCCATTAGCACAGATACGCAGTATTTT.

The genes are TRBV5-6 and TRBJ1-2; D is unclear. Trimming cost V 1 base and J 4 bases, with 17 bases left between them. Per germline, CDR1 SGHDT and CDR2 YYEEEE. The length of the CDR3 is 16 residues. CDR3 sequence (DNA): TGTGCCAGCAGCTTGAGGTGGTCCGGGCACGGCTATGGCTACACCTTC. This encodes CASSLRWSGHGYGYTF.

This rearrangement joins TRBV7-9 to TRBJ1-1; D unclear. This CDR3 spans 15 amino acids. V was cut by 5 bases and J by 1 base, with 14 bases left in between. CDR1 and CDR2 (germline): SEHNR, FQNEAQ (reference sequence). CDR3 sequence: CASSSLDGENTEAFF. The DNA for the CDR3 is TGTGCCAGCAGCAGCTTAGATGGGGAGAACACTGAAGCTTTCTTT.